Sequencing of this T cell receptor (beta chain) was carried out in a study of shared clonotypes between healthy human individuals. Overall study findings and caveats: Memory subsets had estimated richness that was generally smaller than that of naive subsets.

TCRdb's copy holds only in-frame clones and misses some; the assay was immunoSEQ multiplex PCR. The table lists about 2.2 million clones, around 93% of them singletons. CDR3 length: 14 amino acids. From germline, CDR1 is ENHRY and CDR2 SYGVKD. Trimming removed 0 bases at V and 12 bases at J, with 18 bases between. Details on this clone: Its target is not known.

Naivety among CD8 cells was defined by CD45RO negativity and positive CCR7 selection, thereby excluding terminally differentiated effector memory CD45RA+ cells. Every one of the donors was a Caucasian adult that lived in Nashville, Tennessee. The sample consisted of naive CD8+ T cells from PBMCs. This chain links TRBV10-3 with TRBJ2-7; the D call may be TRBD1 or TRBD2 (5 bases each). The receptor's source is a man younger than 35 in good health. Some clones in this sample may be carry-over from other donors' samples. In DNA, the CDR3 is TGTGCCATCAGTGAGTCCCAAGAGGGGCTAAAGTCGTACTTC. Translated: CAISESQEGLKSYF.